Below are 19 T cell receptor beta chains sequenced from a single sample in a study of T cell responses to AZD1222 COVID-19 vaccine. TCRdb keeps only in-frame clones here, not all; method: immunoSEQ multiplex PCR. The data contain 120,000 or so clones, more than 75% of them singletons. Here the sequenced sample was peripheral blood, taken on day 0 of AZD1222 vaccination. The receptors were gathered from an adult in good health.

The V gene is TRBV3-1 (or the pseudogene TRBV3-2), the J gene TRBJ1-1; 8 bases fit TRBD1. The germline gives CDR1 LGHDT, CDR2 YNNKEL (reference sequence). The CDR3 is 14 residues long. V lost 4 bases to trimming and J lost 0 bases; unmatched junction nucleotides: 1. Here the CDR3 reads CASSRTGMNTEAFF. CDR3 bases: TGTGCCAGCAGCCGGACAGGGATGAACACTGAAGCTTTCTTT.

This sequence joins TRBV28 and TRBJ2-7, with a weak D call TRBD2 (6 bases). The germline V and J ends were trimmed by 6 bases and 0 bases, with 9 bases remaining between them. The CDR3 sequence is 13 residues long. CDR1 MDHEN and CDR2 SYDVKM come from the germline V gene. The CDR3 coding sequence is TGTGCCAGCAGAGGGACTGCCTCCTACGAGCAGTACTTC. Its protein is CASRGTASYEQYF.

The chain has TRBV9 and TRBJ2-3; possibly TRBD2 for D (5 bases). Germline CDR1 is SGDLS and CDR2 is YYNGEE. The CDR3 covers 14 residues. V was cut by 3 bases and J by 4 bases, with 12 bases left in between. This CDR3 reads CASSAQLAADTQYF. The CDR3 DNA follows: TGTGCCAGCAGCGCGCAGCTAGCAGCAGATACGCAGTATTTT. Using reference TRBV9 and TRBJ2-3 for the parts outside the CDR3, the full variable domain is DSGVTQTPKHLITATGQRVTLRCSPRSGDLSVYWYQQSLDQGLQFLIQYYNGEERAKGNILERFSAQQFPDLHSELNLSSLELGDSALYFCASSAQLAADTQYFGPGTRLTVL.

This clone showed up just a few times. This CDR3 is also generated by other DNA sequences in the sample. J is TRBJ2-1 and V is TRBV7-9, with TRBD2 matching 10 bases. The V segment lost 0 bases and the J segment 4 bases; nucleotides outside the gene matches: 3. This CDR3 contains 16 residues. CDR1 is SEHNR and CDR2 is FQNEAQ in the germline V gene (reference sequence). The chain's CDR3 is CASSLALAGVYNEQFF. The CDR3 nucleotides read TGTGCCAGCAGCTTAGCGCTAGCGGGGGTGTACAATGAGCAGTTCTTC.

V usage is TRBV7-2 and J usage is TRBJ2-1; 7 nucleotides agree with TRBD1. The CDR3 consists of 14 residues. Losses at the gene ends were 7 bases for V and 6 bases for J; bases not matched to a gene: 9. The germline CDR1 and CDR2 sequences are SGHTA and FQGNSA. In DNA form, the CDR3 reads TGTGCCAGCAACCCGGGACAGCCTCTCAATGAGCAGTTCTTC. Its translation is CASNPGQPLNEQFF.

V usage is TRBV19 and J usage is TRBJ2-7; 8 bases align to TRBD2. The germline V gene encodes CDR1 LNHDA and CDR2 SQIVND (reference sequence). V lost 3 bases, J lost 3 bases, and 4 bases stayed unmatched. The length of the CDR3 is 14 residues. As DNA, the CDR3 is TGTGCCAGTAGTATGAATAGCGGGGTCTACGAGCAGTACTTC. Its translation is CASSMNSGVYEQYF.

The V and J genes are TRBV27 and TRBJ2-7; 10 bases map to TRBD1. The trim removed 4 bases at V and 4 bases at J, leaving 7 bases unmatched. The CDR3 is 15 residues long. The germline gives CDR1 MNHEY, CDR2 SMNVEV (reference sequence). CDR3 amino acids: CASSSKTGGMYEQYF. CDR3 DNA: TGTGCCAGCAGTTCGAAGACAGGGGGCATGTACGAGCAGTACTTC.

This clone was found once. The gene calls are TRBV9 and TRBJ2-1, with TRBD2 matching over 7 bases. Germline CDR1 reads SGDLS; CDR2 reads YYNGEE. Unmatched junction bases numbered 22, after V lost 7 bases and J lost 15 bases. The CDR3 totals 15 residues. The CDR3 DNA reads as TGTGCCAGCCCCCAGCGGAGTAGCGGGCTATTTTGGGCGTTCTTC. Protein: CASPQRSSGLFWAFF.

The rearrangement uses TRBV4-2 and TRBJ2-7; D ambiguous. This CDR3 is built from 14 residues. Trimming shortened V by 1 base and J by 0 bases, and 7 bases separated the two germline ends. Germline V gene sequence: CDR1 LGHNA, CDR2 YNFKEQ. CDR3 sequence reads: CASSQARRSYEQYF. The DNA for the CDR3 is TGTGCCAGCAGCCAAGCCAGGCGCTCCTACGAGCAGTACTTC.

The rearrangement joins TRBV9 to TRBJ1-1, with D possibly being TRBD1 (6 bases). The germline V gene encodes CDR1 SGDLS and CDR2 YYNGEE. The germline V and J ends were trimmed by 3 bases and 0 bases, with 18 bases remaining between them. The CDR3 has 17 amino acids. CDR3 amino acids: CASSAGGAAGLNTEAFF. DNA of the CDR3: TGTGCCAGCAGCGCCGGGGGGGCGGCGGGGCTGAACACTGAAGCTTTCTTT. Based on the CDR3 plus reference TRBV9 and TRBJ1-1, the full variable domain is DSGVTQTPKHLITATGQRVTLRCSPRSGDLSVYWYQQSLDQGLQFLIQYYNGEERAKGNILERFSAQQFPDLHSELNLSSLELGDSALYFCASSAGGAAGLNTEAFFGQGTRLTVV.

A single count supports this clone. The chain carries TRBV28 and TRBJ2-5, with TRBD1 matching over 8 bases. The CDR3 runs 14 residues. J lost 5 bases, V lost 6 bases, and 8 bases had no gene match. CDR1 MDHEN and CDR2 SYDVKM come from the germline V gene. CDR3 sequence (DNA): TGTGCCAGCAGCCCAGGGGGCGAGTGGGAGACCCAGTACTTC. Translation gives CASSPGGEWETQYF.

This sequence joins TRBV5-4 and TRBJ1-2; D uncertain. V lost 0 bases and J 3 bases, leaving 9 bases between the germline ends. The germline V gene has CDR1 SGHNT and CDR2 YYREEE (reference sequence). The CDR3 spans 14 residues. CDR3 in DNA: TGTGCCAGCAGCTTGGCAGGACCCGACTATGGCTACACCTTC. As protein: CASSLAGPDYGYTF.

This chain connects TRBV19 to TRBJ2-3; possibly TRBD1 for D (6 bases). V was shortened by 7 bases and J by 5 bases, with 16 bases between the two germline ends. CDR1 is LNHDA and CDR2 is SQIVND in the germline V gene (reference sequence). The CDR3 has 14 amino acids. This chain's CDR3 is CASTGPSGVDTQYF. The CDR3 bases are TGTGCCAGTACGGGCCCCTCAGGGGTAGATACGCAGTATTTT. The full variable domain, rest sourced from reference TRBV19 and TRBJ2-3, is DGGITQSPKYLFRKEGQNVTLSCEQNLNHDAMYWYRQDPGQGLRLIYYSQIVNDFQKGDIAEGYSVSREKKESFPLTVTSAQKNPTAFYLCASTGPSGVDTQYFGPGTRLTVL.

The rearrangement uses TRBV6-5 and TRBJ2-1; weak D call: TRBD2 (6 bases). The length of the CDR3 is 13 residues. Germline V gene data show CDR1 as MNHEY and CDR2 as SVGAGI. V was trimmed by 7 bases and J by 8 bases, leaving 15 bases between them. The DNA for the CDR3 is TGTGCCAGCACCCCAGGGAGCGGGCATGAGCAGTTCTTC. As protein: CASTPGSGHEQFF.

This clone was seen only a few times. The chain combines TRBV18 with TRBJ2-2; D might be TRBD1 or TRBD2, each matching 5 bases. V lost 1 base and J lost 7, with 7 bases in between. The CDR3 is made up of 13 amino acids. Germline V gives CDR1 KGHSH, CDR2 LQKENI. The CDR3 sequence is CASSPQGSGELFF. In DNA form, the CDR3 reads TGTGCCAGCTCACCACAGGGGAGCGGGGAGCTGTTTTTT.

V usage is TRBV7-2 and J usage is TRBJ2-6; 8 bases fit TRBD1. Germline-derived CDR1 and CDR2 are SGHTA and FQGNSA. Trimming cost V 5 bases and J 1 base; bases outside gene matches: 4. The CDR3 length is 16 residues. This CDR3 reads CASSPRQGSGANVLTF. Here the CDR3 DNA reads TGTGCCAGCAGCCCACGACAGGGGTCTGGGGCCAACGTCCTGACTTTC.

For this clone: At one end the junction does not follow the germline gene, possibly because of a read error. The chain couples TRBV2 to TRBJ2-1, with D tentatively TRBD2 (5 bases). The CDR3 spans 13 residues. Germline V gene lookup returns CDR1 SNHLY and CDR2 FYNNEI. CDR3: CASSETSGGLLIF. The CDR3 region has the DNA TGTGCCAGCAGTGAGACATCCGGAGGCCTGCTCATCTTC.

This clone was seen only a few times. The V gene is TRBV30, the J gene TRBJ2-1, with a possible D match to TRBD2 (6 bases). This CDR3 is 18 amino acids long. V lost 0 bases and J lost 5, with 23 bases in between. The germline CDR1 and CDR2 sequences are GTSNPN and SVGIG (reference sequence). The CDR3 nucleotides are TGTGCCTGGAGTGTACGAGGGCCCAGGGTACCGGGGGACAATGAGCAGTTCTTC. This codes for CAWSVRGPRVPGDNEQFF. Supplemented by reference TRBV30 and TRBJ2-1, the full variable domain reads SQTIHQWPATLVQPVGSPLSLECTVEGTSNPNLYWYRQAAGRGLQLLFYSVGIGQISSEVPQNLSASRPQDRQFILSSKKLLLSDSGFYLCAWSVRGPRVPGDNEQFFGPGTRLTVL.

In this sample, this clone turned up once. A junction boundary mismatches the germline segment, possibly from a read error. The gene calls are TRBV10-2 and TRBJ2-7, with 9 bases that match TRBD1. Per germline, CDR1 WSHSY and CDR2 SAAADI. This CDR3 is 15 amino acids long. As DNA, the CDR3 is TGCGCCAGCAGGGAGTACAGGGGGCAATGGGGCGAGCAGTACTTC. Its translation is CASREYRGQWGEQYF.